The 16 T cell receptor beta chains listed next were all sequenced from one sample in a study of blood T cell repertoires in COVID-19. Some clones are missing from TCRdb's copy, which holds only in-frame ones; the method was immunoSEQ multiplex PCR. Of approximately 110,000 clones listed, about 79% were seen once; the top ten hold under 8%. Sequencing was performed on peripheral blood. The source is a woman over 75 with active or convalescent COVID-19.

The rearrangement uses TRBV28 and TRBJ2-5; 11 nucleotides line up with TRBD2. CDR1 and CDR2 from the germline V gene are MDHEN and SYDVKM. The CDR3 runs to 16 residues. After removal of 5 bases from V and 5 bases from J, the junction contained 10 bases not matched to a gene. In DNA form, the CDR3 reads TGTGCCAGCAGTACCCATAGCGGGAGGGCTTGGGAGACCCAGTACTTC. It specifies CASSTHSGRAWETQYF.

This clone was detected only once. This chain connects TRBV5-1 to TRBJ2-3, with 11 bases matching TRBD2. V shed 1 base and J 6 bases; nucleotides not matched to a gene: 4. The CDR3 loop spans 15 amino acids. Germline-derived CDR1 and CDR2 are SGHRS and YFSETQ. The CDR3 DNA reads TGCGCCAGCAGCTTGATAGCGGGAGGGGATGATACGCAGTATTTT. The encoded protein is CASSLIAGGDDTQYF.

The chain joins TRBV3-1 (or the pseudogene TRBV3-2) to TRBJ2-7, with 10 nucleotides matching TRBD2. Trimming took 1 base from V and 3 from J; bases not matched to a gene: 6. The CDR3 totals 16 residues. CDR1 and CDR2 from the germline V gene are LGHDT and YNNKEL (reference sequence). DNA of the CDR3: TGTGCCAGCAGCCAAGCCAGGACTAGCGGTAACTACGAGCAGTACTTC. It specifies CASSQARTSGNYEQYF.

This chain uses TRBV10-3 with TRBJ2-1; the D is unclear. This CDR3 is 11 amino acids long. V was shortened by 7 bases and J by 9 bases, with 10 bases between the two germline ends. CDR1 and CDR2 (germline): ENHRY, SYGVKD. CDR3 sequence: CAIKSEFEQFF. The CDR3 DNA is TGTGCCATCAAATCCGAGTTTGAGCAGTTCTTC.

The chain carries TRBV9 and TRBJ1-2; TRBD1 is a possible D gene (5 bases). V dropped 4 bases and J dropped 4 bases, with 14 bases sitting between them. CDR1 is SGDLS, CDR2 YYNGEE, per germline. The CDR3 totals 14 residues. In DNA form, the CDR3 reads TGTGCCAGCAGCCCGTCGGGGGAGGGCTATGGCTACACCTTC. Protein sequence: CASSPSGEGYGYTF.

This clone was observed a few times. The rearrangement links TRBV15 to TRBJ2-1, with D tentatively TRBD1 (5 bases). There are 19 residues in the CDR3. CDR1 and CDR2 (germline): LNHNV, YYDKDF (reference sequence). V dropped 0 bases and J dropped 4 bases, with 22 bases sitting between them. The CDR3 spells CATSREFGFGEGVYNEQFF. DNA of the CDR3: TGTGCCACCAGCAGAGAATTTGGATTTGGGGAAGGGGTATACAATGAGCAGTTCTTC.

The chain combines TRBV5-4 with TRBJ2-6, with 8 bases aligning to TRBD1. Germline-derived CDR1 and CDR2 are SGHNT and YYREEE (reference sequence). The CDR3 has 15 residues. V was clipped by 4 bases and J by 4 bases; unmatched bases: 4. CDR3 sequence reads: CASSGQGSGANVLTF. For the CDR3, the DNA is TGTGCCAGCAGCGGACAGGGTTCCGGGGCCAACGTCCTGACTTTC.

V and J are TRBV5-1 and TRBJ2-3; D is unclear. From germline, CDR1 is SGHRS and CDR2 YFSETQ. The CDR3 sequence is 12 residues long. Trimming cost V 3 bases and J 4 bases, with 6 bases left between them. CDR3 loop: CASSYKSDTQYF. For the CDR3, the DNA is TGCGCCAGCAGCTATAAATCAGATACGCAGTATTTT. The whole variable domain, remainder taken from reference TRBV5-1 and TRBJ2-3, is KAGVTQTPRYLIKTRGQQVTLSCSPISGHRSVSWYQQTPGQGLQFLFEYFSETQRNKGNFPGRFSGRQFSNSRSEMNVSTLELGDSALYLCASSYKSDTQYFGPGTRLTVL.

The chain carries TRBV7-3 and TRBJ2-2; 8 bases align to TRBD2. The CDR3 covers 16 residues. V gave up 5 bases and J gave up 2 bases; unmatched junction bases: 7. CDR1 and CDR2 (germline): SGHTA, FQGTGA. The CDR3 DNA reads TGTGCCAGCAGCCGATGGGCGGGAGGTAACACCGGGGAGCTGTTTTTT. Protein product: CASSRWAGGNTGELFF.

The V gene is TRBV2, the J gene TRBJ1-5, with D perhaps matching TRBD1 (6 bases). The CDR3 is 14 residues long. Trimming removed 6 bases from V and 5 bases from J, with 14 bases in between. CDR1 and CDR2 (germline): SNHLY, FYNNEI. In nucleotides, the CDR3 is TGTGCCAGCAGAATGCAGGGGATTCATCAGCCCCAGCATTTT. Its protein is CASRMQGIHQPQHF.

This chain uses TRBV6-6 with TRBJ1-1; 9 nucleotides agree with TRBD1. Germline CDR1 reads MNHNY; CDR2 reads SVGAGI (reference sequence). J was trimmed by 0 bases and V by 6 bases; bases with no gene match: 5. This CDR3 has 15 residues. The CDR3 nucleotides read TGTGCCAGCAGGCCGGGACAGGGATTGAACACTGAAGCTTTCTTT. Translation gives CASRPGQGLNTEAFF.

The chain links TRBV7-8 to TRBJ2-7, with unresolved D. Trimming took 5 bases from V and 1 from J, leaving 6 bases between them. Germline V CDR1 and CDR2: SGHVS, FQNEAQ. CDR3 size: 12 residues. The CDR3 DNA reads as TGTGCCAGCAGCCGAATATCCTACGAGCAGTACTTC. Protein product: CASSRISYEQYF.

The gene calls are TRBV5-4 and TRBJ2-1; the match to TRBD2 covers 14 bases. CDR1 and CDR2 from the germline V gene are SGHNT and YYREEE (reference sequence). CDR3 size: 15 residues. V gave up 4 bases and J gave up 7 bases; unmatched junction bases: 4. The CDR3 here is CASSPGTSGSNEQFF. The CDR3 nucleotides are TGTGCCAGCAGCCCCGGGACTAGCGGGAGTAATGAGCAGTTCTTC.

This clone was seen only once. The chain joins TRBV28 to TRBJ1-2; 8 nucleotides align to TRBD1. Per germline, CDR1 MDHEN and CDR2 SYDVKM. This CDR3 has 15 amino acids. V gave up 6 bases and J gave up 4 bases; unmatched junction bases: 10. DNA for the CDR3: TGTGCCAGCAGGGATCAGGGGGCTGTAGCCTATGGCTACACCTTC. This translates into CASRDQGAVAYGYTF.

This clone has more than one count but fewer than ten. This chain uses TRBV24-1 with TRBJ1-1; 8 positions match TRBD1. Unmatched junction bases numbered 4, after V lost 9 bases and J lost 8 bases. Germline-derived CDR1 and CDR2 are KGHDR and SFDVKD. This CDR3 spans 11 amino acids. CDR3 protein: CATRDRREAFF. CDR3 sequence (DNA): TGTGCCACCCGGGACAGGAGGGAAGCTTTCTTT.

V gene TRBV27 combines with J gene TRBJ2-6, with a possible D match to TRBD2 (6 bases). V shed 4 bases and J shed 1 base, with 14 bases lying between them. The CDR3 consists of 17 residues. The germline V gene encodes CDR1 MNHEY and CDR2 SMNVEV (reference sequence). The CDR3 spells CASSSSPGVSGANVLTF. The CDR3 coding sequence is TGTGCCAGCAGTTCGTCGCCGGGAGTTTCTGGGGCCAACGTCCTGACTTTC.